This TCR beta chain was profiled in a study of shared clonotypes between healthy human individuals. The trim removed 7 bases at V and 0 bases at J, leaving 5 bases unmatched. There are 15 residues in the CDR3. Germline V CDR1 and CDR2: MDHEN, SYDVKM. Adult donors, all healthy and HIV-negative, had no recent acute infections or vaccinations. As regards this clone: Its target is not known.

About 30,000 T cell genomes (about 0.2 ug DNA) went into each sorted-subset replicate. The repertoire was sequenced with immunoSEQ multiplex PCR; TCRdb's copy has only in-frame clones and lacks some. The data show about 730,000 clones, roughly 72% seen once. The study, taken as a whole, reports: Among non-shared clonotypes, generation probabilities were lower than among those shared by all four donors.

This sequence was found in a woman under 40 in good health. The V gene is TRBV28, the J gene TRBJ2-2, with 7 bases identical to TRBD1. Input material: memory CD4+ T cells sorted from blood. Subset defined: CD45RA-negative fraction. The CDR3 is CASTQQGPNTGELFF. CDR3 nucleotides: TGTGCCAGCACCCAACAGGGGCCGAACACCGGGGAGCTGTTTTTT.